The 18 T cell receptor beta chains below were found in one sample sequenced in a study of T cells in Graves' hyperthyroidism and ophthalmopathy. Researchers took RNA transcripts and amplified the TCR beta CDR3 regions from them. When the TCR CDR3 underwent first-round RT-PCR, the HTBI primer set was used. MiXCR, applied by TCRdb to the multiplex PCR reads, yields one record per CDR3 protein. Of roughly 740,000 distinct CDR3 sequences in the sample, about a sixth were seen once. Sequenced input: blood. The receptors were gathered from a man aged 18 to 29 with Graves' hyperthyroidism.

This clonotype was counted ten times or more. The V and J genes are TRBV3-1 and TRBJ1-2, with a possible D match to TRBD1 (6 bases). CDR3 length: 13 amino acids. Germline CDR1 LGHDT, CDR2 YNNKEL (reference sequence). V gave up 5 bases and J gave up 9 bases, with 16 bases separating them. CDR3 residues: CASSLQGSERYTF. CDR3 bases: TGTGCCAGCAGCTTACAGGGTAGTGAGCGCTACACCTTC.

This chain connects TRBV6-5 to TRBJ2-1; D tentatively reads TRBD1 or TRBD2 (6 bases each). Germline V gene data show CDR1 as MNHEY and CDR2 as SVGAGI. Trimming left V 0 bases short and J 10 bases short, with 13 bases between. This CDR3 has 14 amino acids. Here the CDR3 reads CASSYSGGGREQFF. The CDR3 nucleotides read TGTGCCAGCAGTTACTCCGGAGGGGGTCGGGAGCAGTTCTTC.

This clonotype was observed at least ten times. J is TRBJ2-3 and V is TRBV20-1; TRBD2 matches 9 bases. Looked up from germline, CDR1 is DFQATT and CDR2 is SNEGSKA (reference sequence). V dropped 2 bases and J dropped 3; count of bases not matched to a gene: 3. The CDR3 is 14 amino acids. CDR3 sequence reads: CSARLAGITDTQYF. Written as DNA, the CDR3 is TGCAGTGCTAGACTAGCGGGAATAACAGATACGCAGTATTTT.

On this clonotype itself: This clone may be a read error of a much larger clone one base away. The V call is TRBV5-1, the J call TRBJ2-7; either TRBD1 or TRBD2 may supply D (6 bases each). The V end was cut by 2 bases, the J end by 6 bases, with 21 bases between. The CDR3 covers 16 residues. Germline V gene lookup returns CDR1 SGHRS and CDR2 YFSETQ. CDR3 coding DNA: TGCGCCAGCAGCTTAAGGGGGGCACTAGGGCCTTCCGAGCAGTACTTC. Protein sequence: CASSLRGALGPSEQYF.

V and J are TRBV29-1 and TRBJ2-2; D is possibly TRBD1 (6 bases). V gave up 7 bases and J gave up 1 base, with 16 bases separating them. The germline gives CDR1 SQVTM, CDR2 ANQGSEA. The CDR3 is 15 amino acids. DNA of the CDR3: TGCAGCGCTCTCATACAGGGCAGGAACACCGGGGAGCTGTTTTTT. It encodes CSALIQGRNTGELFF.

This clonotype has more than one count but fewer than ten. The CDR3 region has the DNA TGTGCCAGCAGTTCATCGACAGGGGGAGGGGAGACCCAGTACTTC. The encoded protein is CASSSSTGGGETQYF. The rearrangement links TRBV28 to TRBJ2-5; 9 bases are shared with TRBD1. Per germline, CDR1 MDHEN and CDR2 SYDVKM. The CDR3 extends over 15 amino acids. J lost 5 bases, V lost 4 bases, and 8 bases had no gene match.

In this sample, this clonotype turned up many times. CDR3: CASSFPGSDRYEQYF. In DNA, the CDR3 is TGTGCCAGCAGCTTTCCAGGGTCAGACCGCTACGAGCAGTACTTC. J is TRBJ2-7 and V is TRBV11-3; possible D gene TRBD1, 5 bases. Germline V gene sequence: CDR1 SGHNT, CDR2 YENEEA. CDR3 size: 15 residues. V shed 3 bases and J shed 3 bases, with 15 bases lying between them. The complete variable domain, with remaining parts taken from reference TRBV11-3 and TRBJ2-7, reads EAGVVQSPRYKIIEKKQPVAFWCNPISGHNTLYWYLQNLGQGPELLIRYENEEAVDDSQLPKDRFSAERLKGVDSTLKIQPAELGDSAVYLCASSFPGSDRYEQYFGPGTRLTVT.

This clonotype was counted at least ten times. The chain employs TRBV6-2 or TRBV6-3 and TRBJ2-1; D remains unclear. CDR1 is MNHEY, CDR2 SVGEGT, per germline. This CDR3 is built from 13 residues. Trimming stripped 0 bases from V and 10 bases from J, with 10 bases between. In DNA form, the CDR3 reads TGTGCCAGCAGTTACTCTGGTCGGGCGGAGCAGTTCTTC. This sequence encodes CASSYSGRAEQFF.

There are many counts of this clonotype. The chain couples TRBV7-2 to TRBJ2-7; the D call may be TRBD1 or TRBD2 (5 bases each). This CDR3 comprises 13 residues. V was clipped by 4 bases and J by 3 bases, with 10 bases between them. Looked up from germline, CDR1 is SGHTA and CDR2 is FQGNSA. This chain's CDR3 is CASSSGPIYEQYF. CDR3 DNA sequence: TGTGCCAGCAGCTCGGGGCCTATCTACGAGCAGTACTTC.

The chain uses TRBV6-1 and TRBJ1-4; D is undetermined. This CDR3 is 12 amino acids long. Trimming took 4 bases from V and 8 from J, leaving 8 bases between them. From germline, CDR1 is MNHNS and CDR2 SASEGT. The CDR3 loop reads CASSAGREKLFF. CDR3 coding DNA: TGTGCCAGCAGTGCGGGCCGGGAAAAACTGTTTTTT.

The genes are TRBV10-3 and TRBJ2-1; no reliable D call. The CDR3 loop spans 12 amino acids. The germline V gene encodes CDR1 ENHRY and CDR2 SYGVKD. Trimming pared 3 bases from V and 8 bases from J, leaving 8 bases between. DNA for the CDR3: TGTGCCATCAGTGAAAGTCAGGATGAGCAGTTCTTC. Its translation: CAISESQDEQFF.

This clonotype was counted at least ten times. The chain combines TRBV20-1 with TRBJ2-7; the match to TRBD2 covers 13 bases. Germline V CDR1 and CDR2: DFQATT, SNEGSKA (reference sequence). V lost 1 base and J lost 5; bases outside the gene matches: 5. CDR3 length equals 15 residues. Here the CDR3 reads CSARAGGTSGNEQYF. CDR3 DNA: TGCAGTGCTAGAGCGGGGGGGACTAGCGGGAACGAGCAGTACTTC.

The table lists this clonotype with many counts. The gene calls are TRBV6-1 and TRBJ2-7; 8 nucleotides align to TRBD1. V was pared by 5 bases and J by 3 bases, with 6 bases of the junction left unmatched. Germline V gene lookup returns CDR1 MNHNS and CDR2 SASEGT. The CDR3 runs 14 residues. The CDR3 DNA follows: TGTGCCAGCAGTCGTCTGACAGGGGACTACGAGCAGTACTTC. It yields the protein CASSRLTGDYEQYF.

The sample holds a few counts of this clonotype. V and J are TRBV5-4 and TRBJ2-3, with D uncertain. The CDR3 length is 14 residues. V was pared by 4 bases and J by 6 bases, with 15 bases between. Germline V gene data show CDR1 as SGHNT and CDR2 as YYREEE (reference sequence). In nucleotides, the CDR3 is TGTGCCAGCAGCCCTCTCGGCCTTGCTGATACGCAGTATTTT. Its translation is CASSPLGLADTQYF.

This clonotype was counted between two and nine times. V usage is TRBV7-2 and J usage is TRBJ1-1; 7 nucleotides match TRBD1. Germline V lookup: CDR1 SGHTA, CDR2 FQGNSA. The ends lost 5 bases at V and 5 bases at J; junction bases unmatched: 8. This CDR3 region has 14 residues. CDR3 residues: CASSPHQGDTEAFF. DNA for the CDR3: TGTGCCAGCAGCCCTCACCAGGGGGATACTGAAGCTTTCTTT.

This clonotype was recorded at least ten times. The CDR3 bases are TGTGCCAGCAGCTCACTAGCGGGTGAGGGCACTTACAATGAGCAGTTCTTC. Translated: CASSSLAGEGTYNEQFF. V usage is TRBV7-6 and J usage is TRBJ2-1; 9 nucleotides match TRBD2. Trimming took 4 bases from V and 4 from J; bases not matched to a gene: 11. This CDR3 has 17 amino acids. CDR1 SGHVS and CDR2 FNYEAQ come from the germline V gene.

This clonotype was counted a few times. This rearrangement joins TRBV7-9 to TRBJ2-1, with no clear D. Germline V lookup: CDR1 SEHNR, CDR2 FQNEAQ (reference sequence). Trimming stripped 5 bases from V and 10 bases from J, with 12 bases between. The CDR3 is 12 amino acids. The CDR3 is CASSASPGEQFF. CDR3 nucleotide sequence: TGTGCCAGCAGCGCGAGCCCTGGGGAGCAGTTCTTC.

This clonotype was recorded a few times. The gene calls are TRBV11-3 and TRBJ2-1; no clear D. Germline values: CDR1 SGHNT, CDR2 YENEEA. Trimming stripped 5 bases from V and 7 bases from J, with 18 bases between. The CDR3 extends over 15 amino acids. The chain's CDR3 is CASSPRGETPNEQFF. The CDR3 region has the DNA TGTGCCAGCAGCCCCCGTGGTGAGACTCCAAATGAGCAGTTCTTC.